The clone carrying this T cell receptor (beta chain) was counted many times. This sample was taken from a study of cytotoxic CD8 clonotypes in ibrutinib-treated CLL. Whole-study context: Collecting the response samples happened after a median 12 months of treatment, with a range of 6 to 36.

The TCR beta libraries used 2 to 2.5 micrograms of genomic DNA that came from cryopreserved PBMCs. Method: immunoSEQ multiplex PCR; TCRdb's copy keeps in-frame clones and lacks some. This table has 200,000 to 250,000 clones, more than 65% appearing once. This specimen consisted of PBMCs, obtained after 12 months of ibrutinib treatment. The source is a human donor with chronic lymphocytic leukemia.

DNA of the CDR3: TGTGCCAGCAGTGAAGCTGCGCATGGACCCTACGAGCAGTACTTC. It codes for CASSEAAHGPYEQYF. The chain links TRBV6-1 to TRBJ2-7; D call uncertain. V dropped 0 bases and J dropped 2 bases, with 11 bases sitting between them. The CDR3 runs 15 residues. The germline V gene encodes CDR1 MNHNS and CDR2 SASEGT.